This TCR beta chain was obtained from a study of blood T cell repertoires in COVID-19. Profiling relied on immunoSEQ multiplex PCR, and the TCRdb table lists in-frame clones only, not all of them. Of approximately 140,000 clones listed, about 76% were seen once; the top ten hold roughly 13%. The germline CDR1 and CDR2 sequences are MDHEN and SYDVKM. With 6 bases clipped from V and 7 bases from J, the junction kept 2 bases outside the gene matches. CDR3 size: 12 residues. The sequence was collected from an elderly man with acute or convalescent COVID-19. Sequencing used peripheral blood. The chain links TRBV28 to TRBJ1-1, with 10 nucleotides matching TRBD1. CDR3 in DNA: TGTGCCAGCAGGGGACAGGGGTATGAAGCTTTCTTT. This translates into CASRGQGYEAFF.